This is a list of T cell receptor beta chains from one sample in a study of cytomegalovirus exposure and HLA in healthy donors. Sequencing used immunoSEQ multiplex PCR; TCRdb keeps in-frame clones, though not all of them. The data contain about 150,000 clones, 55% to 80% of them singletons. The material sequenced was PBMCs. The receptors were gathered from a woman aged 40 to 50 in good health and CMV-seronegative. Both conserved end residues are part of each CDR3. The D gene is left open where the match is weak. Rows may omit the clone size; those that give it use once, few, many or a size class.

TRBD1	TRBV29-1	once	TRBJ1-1	TGCAGCGTAAAAGGACAGGGGAACACTGAAGCTTTCTTT	CSVKGQGNTEAFF
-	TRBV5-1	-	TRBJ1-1	TGCGCCAGCAGCTTGGTCGACGGGGGCACTGAAGCTTTCTTT	CASSLVDGGTEAFF
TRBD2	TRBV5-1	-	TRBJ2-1	TGCGCCAGCAGCTTGGTCGTGGCGGGGGGGCTAAATGAGCAGTTCTTC	CASSLVVAGGLNEQFF
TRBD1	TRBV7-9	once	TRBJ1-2	TGTGCCAGCAGCTTAGTGCCAGGGGGTCCCTATGGCTACACCTTC	CASSLVPGGPYGYTF
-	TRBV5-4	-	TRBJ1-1	TGTGCCAGCAAGGGGTCAGGCAACACGAACACTGAAGCTTTCTTT	CASKGSGNTNTEAFF
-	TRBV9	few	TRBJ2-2	TGTGCCAGCAGCGTAGTTAGCGTGGCCGGGGAGCTGTTTTTT	CASSVVSVAGELFF
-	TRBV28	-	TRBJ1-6	TGTGCCAGCATTCAGGGTAATTCACCCCTCCACTTT	CASIQGNSPLHF
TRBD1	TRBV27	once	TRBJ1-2	TGTGCCAGCACCCCCTTCGGGAGACAGGGTGACTATGGCTACACCTTC	CASTPFGRQGDYGYTF
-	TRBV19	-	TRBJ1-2	TGTGCCAGTAGTCCGGACGGGGAGGATGACTATGGCTACACCTTC	CASSPDGEDDYGYTF
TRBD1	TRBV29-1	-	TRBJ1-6	TGCAGCGTCGGGACAGGGAATTCACCCCTCCACTTT	CSVGTGNSPLHF
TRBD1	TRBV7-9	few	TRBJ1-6	TGTGCCAGCAGCTTAGGTCGCCAGGGGGTTGTGAGTCTCCACTTT	CASSLGRQGVVSLHF
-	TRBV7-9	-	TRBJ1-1	TGTGCCAGCAGCCAGGGTGGATACACTGAAGCTTTCTTT	CASSQGGYTEAFF
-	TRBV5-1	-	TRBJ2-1	TGCGCCAGCAGCTTGGTTGGAGGGAGCTCCTACAATGAGCAGTTCTTC	CASSLVGGSSYNEQFF
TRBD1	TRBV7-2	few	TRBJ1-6	TGTGCCAGCAGCTTAGCCCCAGGGGGCAGTAATTCACCCCTCCACTTT	CASSLAPGGSNSPLHF
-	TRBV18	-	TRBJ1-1	TGTGCTAGCTCTCCCGACAGGCCATGGGGCACTGAAGCTTTCTTT	CASSPDRPWGTEAFF
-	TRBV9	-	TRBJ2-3	TGTGCCAGCAGCGTAGCCCAGGGGCGCACAGATACGCAGTATTTT	CASSVAQGRTDTQYF
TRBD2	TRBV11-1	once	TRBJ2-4	TGTGCCAGCAGCTTTCTGGCGGGGGGGCAAAACATTCAGTACTTC	CASSFLAGGQNIQYF
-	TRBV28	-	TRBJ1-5	TGTGCCAGCAGAGAGGGCAATCAGCCCCAGCATTTT	CASREGNQPQHF
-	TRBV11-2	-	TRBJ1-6	TGTGCCAGCAGCTTCTCAGGGCGGAATTCACCCCTCCACTTT	CASSFSGRNSPLHF
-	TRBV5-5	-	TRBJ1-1	TGTGCCAGCAGCTTGTTTGGCAGGAACACTGAAGCTTTCTTT	CASSLFGRNTEAFF
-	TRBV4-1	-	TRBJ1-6	TGCGCCAGCAGCCAAGTGTCTCCTTCACCCCTCCACTTT	CASSQVSPSPLHF
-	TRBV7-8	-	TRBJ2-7	TGTGCCAGCAGCGAGGGTCAGGATAACTCCTACGAGCAGTACTTC	CASSEGQDNSYEQYF
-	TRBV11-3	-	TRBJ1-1	TGTGCCAGCAGCTCACCCGGGAAAAACACTGAAGCTTTCTTT	CASSSPGKNTEAFF
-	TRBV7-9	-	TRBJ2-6	TGTGCCAGCAGCTTATTCAGGGGCACTGGGGCCAACGTCCTGACTTTC	CASSLFRGTGANVLTF
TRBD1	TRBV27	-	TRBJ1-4	TGTGCCAGCAGAATGGGGGACAGAGTTAATGAAAAACTGTTTTTT	CASRMGDRVNEKLFF
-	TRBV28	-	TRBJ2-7	TGTGCCAGCAGGCGCCCGGGCAGGGCGCACGAGCAGTACTTC	CASRRPGRAHEQYF
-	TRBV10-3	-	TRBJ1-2	TGTGCCATCAGTGAGGACATAAGGTTCTATGGCTACACCTTC	CAISEDIRFYGYTF
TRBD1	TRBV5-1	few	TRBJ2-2	TGCGCCAGCAGCTGGACCGGGACAGCCACGAACACCGGGGAGCTGTTTTTT	CASSWTGTATNTGELFF
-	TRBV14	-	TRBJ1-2	TGTGCCAGCAGCCAAGACAGTATTGTCGATGGCTACACCTTC	CASSQDSIVDGYTF
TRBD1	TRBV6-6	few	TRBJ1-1	TGTGCCAGCAGCTCACAGGGGCGGTGGGCTGAAGCTTTCTTT	CASSSQGRWAEAFF
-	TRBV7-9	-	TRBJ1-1	TGTGCCAGCAGCTTAGATGGCGAAGCTTTCTTT	CASSLDGEAFF
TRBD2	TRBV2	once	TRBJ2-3	TGTGCCAGCAGTGGACTAGCGGGGGCCACAGATACGCAGTATTTT	CASSGLAGATDTQYF
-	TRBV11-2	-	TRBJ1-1	TGTGCCAGCAGCTCCCCGGGAAAGGTAGAGAACACTGAAGCTTTCTTT	CASSSPGKVENTEAFF
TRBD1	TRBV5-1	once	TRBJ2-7	TGCGCCAGCAGCCCCCCGGGACAGGGCTACGAGCAGTACTTC	CASSPPGQGYEQYF
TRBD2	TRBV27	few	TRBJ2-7	TGTGCCAGCAGTTCCCTAGCGGGGGTTCACGAGCAGTACTTC	CASSSLAGVHEQYF
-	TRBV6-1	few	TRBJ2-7	TGTGCCAGCAGTGAAGCGGGGGCCGGGCGCGACGAGCAGTACTTC	CASSEAGAGRDEQYF
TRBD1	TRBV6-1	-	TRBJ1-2	TGTGCCAGCAGAGACAGGGGGCAATACTATGGCTACACCTTC	CASRDRGQYYGYTF
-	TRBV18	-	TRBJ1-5	TGTGCCAGCTCACCCACGCGAGCAGGGACTAATCAGCCCCAGCATTTT	CASSPTRAGTNQPQHF
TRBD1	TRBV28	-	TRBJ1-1	TGTGCCAGCCATTCCGACAGGGGGGTGCTCGAAGCTTTCTTT	CASHSDRGVLEAFF
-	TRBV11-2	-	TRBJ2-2	TGTGCCAGCAGCTTAACAGCGAACACCGGGGAGCTGTTTTTT	CASSLTANTGELFF
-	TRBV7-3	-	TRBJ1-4	TGTGCCAGCAGTCCGGGAGGCGGTGAAAAACTGTTTTTT	CASSPGGGEKLFF
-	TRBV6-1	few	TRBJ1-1	TGTGCCAGCAGAGGGGTGACAGGGAACACTGAAGCTTTCTTT	CASRGVTGNTEAFF
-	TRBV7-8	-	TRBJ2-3	TGTGCCAGCAGTCCCCTCGGGGGGCAGAATACGCAGTATTTT	CASSPLGGQNTQYF
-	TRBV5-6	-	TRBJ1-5	TGTGCCAGCAGCTTGGTGGGAGACGACCAGCCCCAGCATTTT	CASSLVGDDQPQHF
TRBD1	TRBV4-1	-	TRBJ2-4	TGCGCCAGCAGCCCGTTACCCGGGACAGAGAAAGCCAAAAACATTCAGTACTTC	CASSPLPGTEKAKNIQYF
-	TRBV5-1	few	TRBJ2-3	TGCGCCAGCAGCTTGCAACAGACAGATACGCAGTATTTT	CASSLQQTDTQYF
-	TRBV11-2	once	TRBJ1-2	TGTGCCAGCAGCTCAGGAGGGGAGGGGGGCTACACCTTC	CASSSGGEGGYTF
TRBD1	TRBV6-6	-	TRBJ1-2	TGTGCCAGCAGTTACCTGGACAGGGAAGCCTATGGCTACACCTTC	CASSYLDREAYGYTF
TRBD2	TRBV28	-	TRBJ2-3	TGTGCCAGCAGTTCCTCCGTAACGGGACTAGCGGGGGGGACGGGCACAGATACGCAGTATTTT	CASSSSVTGLAGGTGTDTQYF
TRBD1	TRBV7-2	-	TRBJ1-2	TGTGCCAGCACCTTAACCGGGACAGGGGCCTATGGCTACACCTTC	CASTLTGTGAYGYTF